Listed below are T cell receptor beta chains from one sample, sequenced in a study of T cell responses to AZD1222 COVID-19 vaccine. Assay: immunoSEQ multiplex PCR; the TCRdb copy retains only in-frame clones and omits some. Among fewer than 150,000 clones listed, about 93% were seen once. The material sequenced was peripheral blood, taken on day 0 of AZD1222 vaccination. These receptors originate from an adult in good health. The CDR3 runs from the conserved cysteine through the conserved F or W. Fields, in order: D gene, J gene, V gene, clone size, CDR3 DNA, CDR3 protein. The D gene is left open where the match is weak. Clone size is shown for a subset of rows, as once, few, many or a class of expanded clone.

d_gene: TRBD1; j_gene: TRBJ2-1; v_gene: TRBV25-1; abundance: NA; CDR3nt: TGTGCCAGCAGGAGGACAGGGCCGGTGGATGAGCAGTTCTTC; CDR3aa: CASRRTGPVDEQFF
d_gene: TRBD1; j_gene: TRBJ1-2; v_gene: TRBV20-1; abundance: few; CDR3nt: TGCAGTGCTAGTGGGTCACAGGGGTCCTATGGCTACACCTTC; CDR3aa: CSASGSQGSYGYTF
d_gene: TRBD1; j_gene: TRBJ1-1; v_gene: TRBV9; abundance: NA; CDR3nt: TGTGCCAGCAGCCAAAGACAGGGAAGCACTGAAGCTTTCTTT; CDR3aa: CASSQRQGSTEAFF
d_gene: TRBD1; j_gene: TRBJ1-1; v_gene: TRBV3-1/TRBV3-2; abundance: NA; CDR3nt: TGTGCCAGCAGCCCTTCCAAACAGGGGTTTACTGAAGCTTTCTTT; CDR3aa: CASSPSKQGFTEAFF
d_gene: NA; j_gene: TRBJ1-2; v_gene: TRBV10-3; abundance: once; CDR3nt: TGTGCCATCAGTTCGACCCCTTCCTATGGCTACACCTTC; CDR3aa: CAISSTPSYGYTF
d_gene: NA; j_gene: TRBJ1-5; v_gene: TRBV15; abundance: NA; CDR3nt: TGTGCCACCAGCAGAGACCAGTCTGACTCGTATAGCAATCAGCCCCAGCATTTT; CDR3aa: CATSRDQSDSYSNQPQHF
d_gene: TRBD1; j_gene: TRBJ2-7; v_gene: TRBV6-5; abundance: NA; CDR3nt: TGTGCCAGCAGTCACCTCGACAGGGTTCCGTACGAGCAGTACTTC; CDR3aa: CASSHLDRVPYEQYF
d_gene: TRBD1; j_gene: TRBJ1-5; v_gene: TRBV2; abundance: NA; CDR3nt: TGTGCCAGCAGTGAAACAGGGGACAATCAGCCCCAGCATTTT; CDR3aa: CASSETGDNQPQHF
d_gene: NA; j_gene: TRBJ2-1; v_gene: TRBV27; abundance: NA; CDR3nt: TGTGCCAGCACCTTTATCGGTAGAAGAAACAATGAGCAGTTCTTC; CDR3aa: CASTFIGRRNNEQFF
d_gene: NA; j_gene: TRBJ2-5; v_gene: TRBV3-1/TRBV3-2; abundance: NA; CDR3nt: TGTGCCAGCAGCCAAGAGGCCGGGGAAGAGACCCAGTACTTC; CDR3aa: CASSQEAGEETQYF
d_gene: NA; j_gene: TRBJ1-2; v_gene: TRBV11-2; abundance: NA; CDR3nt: TGTGCCAGCAGCCGAGGCACGGGGAACTATGGCTACACCTTC; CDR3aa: CASSRGTGNYGYTF
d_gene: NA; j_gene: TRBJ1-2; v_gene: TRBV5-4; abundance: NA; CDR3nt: TGTGCCAGCAGCTCGGGAGTCCTACGGGGCTACACCTTC; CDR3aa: CASSSGVLRGYTF
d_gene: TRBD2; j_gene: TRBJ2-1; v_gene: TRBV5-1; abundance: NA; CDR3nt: TGCGCCAGCAGCTTGGGACTAGCGGGTGTAGATGAGCAGTTCTTC; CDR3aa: CASSLGLAGVDEQFF
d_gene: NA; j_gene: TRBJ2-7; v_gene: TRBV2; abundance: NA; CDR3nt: TGTGCCAGCGGACCGTCATCCTACGAGCAGTACTTC; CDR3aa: CASGPSSYEQYF
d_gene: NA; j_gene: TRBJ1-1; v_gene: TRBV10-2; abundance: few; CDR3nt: TGCGCCAGCAGACAGGTTTTAGACACTGAAGCTTTCTTT; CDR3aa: CASRQVLDTEAFF
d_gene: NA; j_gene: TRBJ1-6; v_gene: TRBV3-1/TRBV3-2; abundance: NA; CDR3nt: TGTGCCAGCACAGAAGGGGGCTATAATTCACCCCTCCACTTT; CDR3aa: CASTEGGYNSPLHF